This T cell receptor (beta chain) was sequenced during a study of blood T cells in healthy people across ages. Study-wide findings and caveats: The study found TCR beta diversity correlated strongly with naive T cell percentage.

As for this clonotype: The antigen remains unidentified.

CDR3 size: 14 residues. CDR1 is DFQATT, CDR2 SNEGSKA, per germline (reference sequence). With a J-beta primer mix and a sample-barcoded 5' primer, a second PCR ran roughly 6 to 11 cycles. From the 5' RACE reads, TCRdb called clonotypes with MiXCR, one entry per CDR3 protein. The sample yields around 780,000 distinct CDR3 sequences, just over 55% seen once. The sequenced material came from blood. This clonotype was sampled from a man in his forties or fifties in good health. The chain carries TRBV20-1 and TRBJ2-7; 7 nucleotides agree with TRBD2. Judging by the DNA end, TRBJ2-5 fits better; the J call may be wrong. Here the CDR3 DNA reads TGCAGTGCTCTTCGGAGGAGCGGGGTGAAGACCCAGTACTTC. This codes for CSALRRSGVKTQYF.